This T cell receptor (beta chain) appears in the sequencing data of a study of PD-1 blockade in classical Hodgkin lymphoma. TCRdb keeps only in-frame clones here, not all; method: immunoSEQ multiplex PCR. The table includes 15,000 or so clones, about four fifths detected once. Each patient relapsed following autologous stem cell transplantation, and prior brentuximab vedotin exposure differed. Best responses were complete response, partial response or progressive disease. The sequencing here drew on peripheral blood mononuclear cells (PBMCs), taken at baseline. This TCR was sampled from a human donor with classical Hodgkin lymphoma.

This CDR3 is CASSESGQEGQPQHF. CDR3 nucleotides: TGCGCCAGCAGTGAGTCGGGTCAGGAAGGACAGCCCCAGCATTTT. This chain connects TRBV10-2 to TRBJ1-5; D not certain. V was trimmed by 0 bases and J by 7 bases, leaving 13 bases between them. CDR1 is WSHSY and CDR2 is SAAADI in the germline V gene. This CDR3 is built from 15 residues.